This T cell receptor (beta chain) was found in a study of blood T cell repertoires in COVID-19. Looking at the study overall: Acute-phase and convalescent COVID-19 samples originated in the United States, Italy and Spain. The analysed material was cDNA or gDNA that came from T cells, B-cell-depleted T cells, or PBMCs.

Germline CDR1 reads KGHDR; CDR2 reads SFDVKD. The J segment lost 3 bases and the V segment lost 5 bases, leaving 8 bases of the junction unmatched. This CDR3 contains 15 residues. Per the original data handling: From reference gene primer amplification, estimates of nucleated cell counts were derived. The assay was immunoSEQ multiplex PCR, and TCRdb's table has in-frame clones only and misses some. V, J and clone size reflect that table, while D and trimming were determined from the DNA. The sample includes roughly 150,000 clones, around 82% of them seen just once. This TCR was recovered from a woman of 80 years or more with active or convalescent COVID-19. The source material was peripheral blood. V usage is TRBV24-1 and J usage is TRBJ2-5, with TRBD2 matching 7 bases. CDR3 residues: CATSGIAGGEETQYF. DNA for the CDR3: TGTGCCACCAGTGGAATAGCGGGTGGCGAAGAGACCCAGTACTTC.